This TCR beta chain was found in a study of blood T cell repertoires in COVID-19. Looking at the study overall: The analysed material was cDNA or gDNA that came from T cells, B-cell-depleted T cells, or PBMCs.

In terms of age and location, participants ranged from roughly 18 to 100 years and lived in 24 US areas. Authors' data handling: Estimation of nucleated cell counts was performed using reference gene primer amplification. Generated by immunoSEQ multiplex PCR, the TCRdb table keeps only in-frame clones and is missing some. The DNA was the basis for D and trimming; V, J and clone size are from that table. The sample has 260,000 or so clones, about 85% seen once; the top ten hold 2% to 3%. Germline CDR1 is MNHEY and CDR2 is SVGAGI. The V gene end was trimmed by 6 bases and the J gene end by 3 bases; junction bases not matched to a gene: 9. The CDR3 runs 15 residues. This clone appeared a single time.

The chain couples TRBV6-5 to TRBJ2-7; 9 nucleotides line up with TRBD2. Specimen: PBMCs or T cells enriched from blood (not recorded which). This sequence was found in a woman aged 45-65 years who had recovered from COVID-19. The CDR3 DNA reads TGTGCCAGCAGGCCGCCAGCGGGAGGAAACTACGAGCAGTACTTC. It codes for CASRPPAGGNYEQYF.